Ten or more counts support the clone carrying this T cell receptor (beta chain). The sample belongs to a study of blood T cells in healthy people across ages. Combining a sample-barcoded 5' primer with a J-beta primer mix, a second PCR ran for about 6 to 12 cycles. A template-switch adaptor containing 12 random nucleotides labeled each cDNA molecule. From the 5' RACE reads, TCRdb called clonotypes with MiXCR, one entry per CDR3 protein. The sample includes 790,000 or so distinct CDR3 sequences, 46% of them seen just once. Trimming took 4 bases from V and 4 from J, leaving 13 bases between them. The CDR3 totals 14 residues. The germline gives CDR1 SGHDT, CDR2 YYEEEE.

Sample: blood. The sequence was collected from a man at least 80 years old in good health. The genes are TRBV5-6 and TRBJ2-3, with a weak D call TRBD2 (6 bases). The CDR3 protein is CASSPGGLADTQYF. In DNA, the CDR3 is TGTGCCAGCAGCCCCGGAGGGTTGGCAGATACGCAGTATTTT.